This T cell receptor (beta chain) was profiled in a study of molecular identifiers for immune sequencing clone quantification. Library preparation followed earlier protocols using designated TCR primers. TCRdb reanalysed the PCR reads using MiXCR and keeps one entry per CDR3 protein. The sample lists roughly 630,000 distinct CDR3 sequences, 25% occurring once. There are many counts of this clonotype. The CDR3 has 15 amino acids. Germline CDR1 and CDR2: MGHRA and YSYEKL. Trimming stripped 0 bases from V and 2 bases from J, with 11 bases between. The specimen was naive CD8+ T cells from blood, with Jurkat cell RNA spiked in. Specified subset: FACS-sorted CD8+CD4-CCR7+CD45RA+ naive T cells. This clonotype was obtained from a human donor in good health. Some libraries in this study had Jurkat cell RNA spiked in. This rearrangement joins TRBV4-1 to TRBJ2-7; D is possibly TRBD2 (5 bases). The CDR3 here is CASSQDRGEAYEQYF. As DNA, the CDR3 is TGCGCCAGCAGCCAAGATCGGGGTGAGGCCTACGAGCAGTACTTC.